This T cell receptor beta chain stems from a study of blood T cells in healthy people across ages. Isolation per sample recovered at least 7 million PBMCs. The CDR3 loop spans 14 amino acids. Germline loops: CDR1 DFQATT, CDR2 SNEGSKA (reference sequence). V gave up 5 bases and J gave up 5 bases; unmatched junction bases: 10. Sample-barcoded 5' priming and a J-beta primer mix drove a second PCR of about 6 to 12 cycles. Via MiXCR, TCRdb re-called the 5' RACE reads, giving one row per CDR3 protein. The table has just over 1 million distinct CDR3 sequences, 35% to 55% seen once. Study conclusions and caveats: It was found that TCR beta diversity correlated strongly with the percentage of naive T cells. The long-lived group displayed more naive CD4+ cells, plus higher diversity, than the aged donors did.

This clonotype was counted at least ten times. Its specificity is unknown. The source is a woman aged 60-75 years in good health. Sample: blood. J is TRBJ2-7 and V is TRBV20-1, with 9 bases lining up with TRBD2. The CDR3 sequence: CSAQRSGRRDEQYF. The CDR3 region has the DNA TGCAGTGCTCAGAGGAGCGGGAGGCGAGACGAGCAGTACTTC.